This T cell receptor beta chain was identified during a study of neurological immune-mediated disorders. Notes on the study in general: Multiple sclerosis patients had less TCR clonal expansion than even healthy controls, unlike HTLV-1-associated myelopathy.

TCRdb re-analysed the 5' RACE reads in MiXCR, keeping a single row per CDR3 protein. The sample gives fewer than 110,000 distinct CDR3 sequences, 10% to 13% of which show up once; about 3% is in the top ten. The germline CDR1 and CDR2 sequences are SGHTA and FQGNSA. This CDR3 is 15 amino acids long. V lost 3 bases to trimming and J lost 5 bases; unmatched junction nucleotides: 8. Regarding time point: longitudinal time-point 3. Unsorted libraries were generated from 2 million PBMCs. These cells had been stored in RNAlater at -80 C. This clonotype showed up many times. No antigen is known for it. The clonotype comes from a female donor with HTLV-1-associated myelopathy (HAM/TSP). The chain carries TRBV7-2 and TRBJ2-3; 7 bases are shared with TRBD2. Input material: PBMCs. The CDR3 DNA reads as TGTGCCAGCAGCTTGGGCGGGGGTCGGGTAGATACGCAGTATTTT. This translates into CASSLGGGRVDTQYF.